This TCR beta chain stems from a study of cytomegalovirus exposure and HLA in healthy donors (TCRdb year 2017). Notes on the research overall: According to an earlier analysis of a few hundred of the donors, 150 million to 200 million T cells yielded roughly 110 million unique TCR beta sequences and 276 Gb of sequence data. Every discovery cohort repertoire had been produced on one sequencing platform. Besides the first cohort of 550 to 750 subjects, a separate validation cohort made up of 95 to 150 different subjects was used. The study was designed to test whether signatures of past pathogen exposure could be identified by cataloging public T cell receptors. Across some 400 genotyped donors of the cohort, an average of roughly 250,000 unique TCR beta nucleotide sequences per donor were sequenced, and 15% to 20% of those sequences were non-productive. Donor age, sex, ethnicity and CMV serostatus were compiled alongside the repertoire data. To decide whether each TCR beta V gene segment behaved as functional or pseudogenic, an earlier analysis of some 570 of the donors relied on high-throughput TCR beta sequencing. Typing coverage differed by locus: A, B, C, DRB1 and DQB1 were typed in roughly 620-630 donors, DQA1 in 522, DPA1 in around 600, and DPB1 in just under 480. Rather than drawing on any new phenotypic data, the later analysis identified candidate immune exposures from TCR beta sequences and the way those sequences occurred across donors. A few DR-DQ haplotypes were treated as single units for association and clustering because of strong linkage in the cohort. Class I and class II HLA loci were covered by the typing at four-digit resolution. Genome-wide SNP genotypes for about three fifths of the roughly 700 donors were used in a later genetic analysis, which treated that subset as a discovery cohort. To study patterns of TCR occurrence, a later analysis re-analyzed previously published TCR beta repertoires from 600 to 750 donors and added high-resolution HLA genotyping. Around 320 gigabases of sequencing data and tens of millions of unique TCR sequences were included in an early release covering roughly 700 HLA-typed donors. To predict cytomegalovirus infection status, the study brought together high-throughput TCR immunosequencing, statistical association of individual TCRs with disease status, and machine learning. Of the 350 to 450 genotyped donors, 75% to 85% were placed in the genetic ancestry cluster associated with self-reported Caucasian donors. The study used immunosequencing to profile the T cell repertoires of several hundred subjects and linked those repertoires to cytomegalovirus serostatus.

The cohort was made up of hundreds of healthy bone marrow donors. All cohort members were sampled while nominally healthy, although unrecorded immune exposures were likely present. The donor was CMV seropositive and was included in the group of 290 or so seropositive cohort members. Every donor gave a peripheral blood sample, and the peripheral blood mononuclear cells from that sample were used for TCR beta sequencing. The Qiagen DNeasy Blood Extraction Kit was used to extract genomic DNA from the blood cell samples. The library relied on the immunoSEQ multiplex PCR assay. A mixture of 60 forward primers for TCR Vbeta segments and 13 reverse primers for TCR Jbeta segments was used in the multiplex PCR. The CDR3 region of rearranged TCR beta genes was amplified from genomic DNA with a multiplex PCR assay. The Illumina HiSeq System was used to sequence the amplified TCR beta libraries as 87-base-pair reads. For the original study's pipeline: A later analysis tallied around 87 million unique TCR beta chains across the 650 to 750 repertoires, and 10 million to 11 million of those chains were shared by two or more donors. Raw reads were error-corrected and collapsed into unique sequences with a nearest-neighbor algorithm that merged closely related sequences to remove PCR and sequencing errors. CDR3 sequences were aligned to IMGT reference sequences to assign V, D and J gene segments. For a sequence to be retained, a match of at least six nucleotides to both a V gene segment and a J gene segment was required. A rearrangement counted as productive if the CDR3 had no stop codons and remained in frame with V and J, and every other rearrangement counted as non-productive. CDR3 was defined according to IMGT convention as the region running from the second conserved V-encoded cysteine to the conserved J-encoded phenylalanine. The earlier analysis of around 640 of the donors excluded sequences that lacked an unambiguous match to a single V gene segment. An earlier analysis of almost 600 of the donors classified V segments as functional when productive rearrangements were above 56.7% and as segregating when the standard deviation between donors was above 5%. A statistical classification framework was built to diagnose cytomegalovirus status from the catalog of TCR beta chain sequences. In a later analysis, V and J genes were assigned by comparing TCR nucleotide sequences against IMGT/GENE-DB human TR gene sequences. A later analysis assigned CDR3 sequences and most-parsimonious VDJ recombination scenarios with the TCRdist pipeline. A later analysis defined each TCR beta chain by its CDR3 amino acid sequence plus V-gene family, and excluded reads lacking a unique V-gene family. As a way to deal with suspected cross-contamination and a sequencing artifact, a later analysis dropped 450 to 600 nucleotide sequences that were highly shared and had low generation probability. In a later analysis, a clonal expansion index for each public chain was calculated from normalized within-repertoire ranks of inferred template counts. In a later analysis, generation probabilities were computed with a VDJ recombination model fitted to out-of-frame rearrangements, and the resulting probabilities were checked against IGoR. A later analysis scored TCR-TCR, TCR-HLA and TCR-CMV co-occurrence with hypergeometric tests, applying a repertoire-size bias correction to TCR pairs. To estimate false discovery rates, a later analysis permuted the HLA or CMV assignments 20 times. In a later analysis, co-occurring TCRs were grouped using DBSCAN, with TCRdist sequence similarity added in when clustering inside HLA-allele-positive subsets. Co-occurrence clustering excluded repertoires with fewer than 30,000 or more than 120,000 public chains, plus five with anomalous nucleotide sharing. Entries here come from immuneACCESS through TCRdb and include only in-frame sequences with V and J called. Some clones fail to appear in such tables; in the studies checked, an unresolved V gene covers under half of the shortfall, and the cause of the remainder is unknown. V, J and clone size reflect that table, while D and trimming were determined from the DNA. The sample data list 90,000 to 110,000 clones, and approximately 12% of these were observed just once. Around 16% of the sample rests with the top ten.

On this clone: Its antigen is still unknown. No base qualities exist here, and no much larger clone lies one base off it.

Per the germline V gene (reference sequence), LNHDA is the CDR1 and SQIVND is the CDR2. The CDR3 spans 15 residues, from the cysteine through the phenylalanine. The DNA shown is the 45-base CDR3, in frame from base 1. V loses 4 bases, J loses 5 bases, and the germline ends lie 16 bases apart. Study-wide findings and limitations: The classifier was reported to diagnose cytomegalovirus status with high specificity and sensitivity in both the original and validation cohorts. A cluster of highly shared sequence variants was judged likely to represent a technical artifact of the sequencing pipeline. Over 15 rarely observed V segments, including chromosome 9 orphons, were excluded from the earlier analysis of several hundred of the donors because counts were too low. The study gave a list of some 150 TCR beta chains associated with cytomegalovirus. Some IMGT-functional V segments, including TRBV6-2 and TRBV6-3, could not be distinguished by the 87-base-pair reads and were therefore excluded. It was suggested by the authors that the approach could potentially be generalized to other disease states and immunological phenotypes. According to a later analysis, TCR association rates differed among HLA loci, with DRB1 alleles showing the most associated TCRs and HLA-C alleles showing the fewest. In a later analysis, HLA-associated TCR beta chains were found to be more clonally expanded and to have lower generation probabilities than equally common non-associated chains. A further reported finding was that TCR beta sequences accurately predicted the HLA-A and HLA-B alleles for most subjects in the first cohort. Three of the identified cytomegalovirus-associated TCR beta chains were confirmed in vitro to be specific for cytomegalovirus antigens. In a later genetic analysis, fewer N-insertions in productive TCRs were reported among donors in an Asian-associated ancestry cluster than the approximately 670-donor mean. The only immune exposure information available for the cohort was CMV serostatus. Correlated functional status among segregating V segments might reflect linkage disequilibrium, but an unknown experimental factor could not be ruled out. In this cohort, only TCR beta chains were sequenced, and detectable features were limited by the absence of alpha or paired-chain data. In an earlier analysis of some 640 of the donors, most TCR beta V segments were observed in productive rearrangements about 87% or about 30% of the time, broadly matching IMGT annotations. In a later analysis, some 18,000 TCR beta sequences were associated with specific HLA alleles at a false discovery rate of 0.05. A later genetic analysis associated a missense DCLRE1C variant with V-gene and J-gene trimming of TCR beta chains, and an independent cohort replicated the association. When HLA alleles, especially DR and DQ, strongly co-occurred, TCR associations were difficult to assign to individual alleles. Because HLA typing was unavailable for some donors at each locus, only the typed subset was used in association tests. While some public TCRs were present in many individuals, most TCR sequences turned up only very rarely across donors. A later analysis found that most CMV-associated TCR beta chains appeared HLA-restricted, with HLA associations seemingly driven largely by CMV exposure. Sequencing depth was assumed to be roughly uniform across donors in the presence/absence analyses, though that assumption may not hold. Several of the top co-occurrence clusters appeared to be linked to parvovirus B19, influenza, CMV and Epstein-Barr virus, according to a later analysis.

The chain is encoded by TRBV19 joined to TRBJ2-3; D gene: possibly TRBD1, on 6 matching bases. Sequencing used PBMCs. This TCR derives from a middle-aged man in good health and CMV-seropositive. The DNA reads TGTGCCAGTAGTACACCGGGACACGCAAAAGATACGCAGTATTTT. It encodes CASSTPGHAKDTQYF.